This TCR beta chain was recorded in a study of a mutant IDH1 vaccine in newly diagnosed glioma. Study overall: Administration of eight vaccinations to patients took place in weeks 1, 3, 5, 7, 11, 15, 19, 23. Vaccines began 4-6 weeks after radiotherapy alone, or with temozolomide cycles. Of treated patients, roughly 62% were men and about 40% women, averaging about 40 years.

Specified time point: week 23, last vaccination. Vaccinated patients received 300 ug of mutant IDH1 20-mer peptide per dose, with topical imiquimod. Only in-frame clones appear in the TCRdb table, and some are missing; sequencing was by immunoSEQ multiplex PCR. The table lists about 43,000 clones, around 84% of them singletons. The CDR3 extends over 11 amino acids. Germline V gene lookup returns CDR1 GTSNPN and CDR2 SVGIG (reference sequence). Deletions cut 8 bases from V and 2 bases from J, with 10 bases between. Comment on this clone: Antigen unknown.

The V call is TRBV30, the J call TRBJ2-7, with D possibly being TRBD2 (6 bases). The source of this sequence is a woman between 18 and 29 years old with glioma. Some clones in this sample may be carry-over from other donors' samples. Material: PBMCs, obtained from a glioma patient whose treatment included an IDH1 peptide vaccine. DNA of the CDR3: TGTGCCCAGCGGGTGACCTACGAGCAGTACTTC. Amino acid sequence: CAQRVTYEQYF.